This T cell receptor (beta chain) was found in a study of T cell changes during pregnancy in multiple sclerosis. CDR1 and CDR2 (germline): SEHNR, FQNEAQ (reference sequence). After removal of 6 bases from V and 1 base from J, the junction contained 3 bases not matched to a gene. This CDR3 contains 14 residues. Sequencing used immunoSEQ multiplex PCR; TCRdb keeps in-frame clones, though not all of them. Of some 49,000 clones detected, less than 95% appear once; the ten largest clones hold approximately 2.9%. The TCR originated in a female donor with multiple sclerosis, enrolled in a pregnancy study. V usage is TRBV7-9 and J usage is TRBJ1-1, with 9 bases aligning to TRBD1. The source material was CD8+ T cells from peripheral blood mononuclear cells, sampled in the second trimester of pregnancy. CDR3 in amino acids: CASRTGGWNTEAFF. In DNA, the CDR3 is TGTGCCAGCAGAACAGGGGGCTGGAACACTGAAGCTTTCTTT.